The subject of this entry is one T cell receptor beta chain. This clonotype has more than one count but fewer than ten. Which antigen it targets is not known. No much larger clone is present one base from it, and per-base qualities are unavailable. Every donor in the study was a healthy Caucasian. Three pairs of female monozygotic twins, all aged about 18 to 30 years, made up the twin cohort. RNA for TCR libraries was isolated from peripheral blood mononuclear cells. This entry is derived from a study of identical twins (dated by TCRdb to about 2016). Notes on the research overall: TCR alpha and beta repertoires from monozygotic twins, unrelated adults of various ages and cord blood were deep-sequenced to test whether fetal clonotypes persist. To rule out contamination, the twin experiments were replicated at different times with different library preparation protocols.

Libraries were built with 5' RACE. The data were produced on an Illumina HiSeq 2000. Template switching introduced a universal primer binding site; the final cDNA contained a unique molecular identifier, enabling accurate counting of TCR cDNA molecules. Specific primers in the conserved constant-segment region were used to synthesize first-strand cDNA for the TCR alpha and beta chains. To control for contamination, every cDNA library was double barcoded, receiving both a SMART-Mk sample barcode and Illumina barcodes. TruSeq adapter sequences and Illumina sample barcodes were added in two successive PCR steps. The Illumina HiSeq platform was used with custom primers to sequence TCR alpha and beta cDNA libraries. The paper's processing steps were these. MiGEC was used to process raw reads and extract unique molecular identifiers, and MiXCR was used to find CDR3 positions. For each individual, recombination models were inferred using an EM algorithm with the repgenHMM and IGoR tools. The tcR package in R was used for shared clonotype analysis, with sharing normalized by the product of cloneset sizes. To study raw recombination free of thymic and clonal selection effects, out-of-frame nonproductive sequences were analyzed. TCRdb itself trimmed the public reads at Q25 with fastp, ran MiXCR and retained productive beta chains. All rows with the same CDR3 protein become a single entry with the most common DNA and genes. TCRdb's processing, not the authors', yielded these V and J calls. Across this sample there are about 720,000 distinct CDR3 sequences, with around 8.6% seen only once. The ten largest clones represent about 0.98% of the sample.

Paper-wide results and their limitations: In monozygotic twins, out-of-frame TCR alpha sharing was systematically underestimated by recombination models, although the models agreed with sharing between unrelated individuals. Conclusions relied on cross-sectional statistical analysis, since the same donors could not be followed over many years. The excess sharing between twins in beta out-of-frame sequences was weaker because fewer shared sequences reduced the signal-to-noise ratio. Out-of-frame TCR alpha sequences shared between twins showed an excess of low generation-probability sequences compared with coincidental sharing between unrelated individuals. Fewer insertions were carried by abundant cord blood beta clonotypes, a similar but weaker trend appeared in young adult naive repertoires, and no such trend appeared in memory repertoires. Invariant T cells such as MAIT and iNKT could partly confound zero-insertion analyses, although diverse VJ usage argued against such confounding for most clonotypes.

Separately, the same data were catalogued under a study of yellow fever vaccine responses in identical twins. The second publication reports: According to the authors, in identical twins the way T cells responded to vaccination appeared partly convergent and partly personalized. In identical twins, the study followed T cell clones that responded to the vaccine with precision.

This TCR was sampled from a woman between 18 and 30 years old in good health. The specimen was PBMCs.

The CDR3 region has the sequence CSADRTGSYEQYF. The DNA reads TGCAGTGCCGACCGGACAGGGTCCTACGAGCAGTACTTC. The rearrangement combines TRBV20-1 with TRBJ2-7; 8 bases in the middle match TRBD1. CDR1 is given as DFQATT and CDR2 as SNEGSKA, both from the germline V gene (reference sequence). From V the trimming removes 6 bases and from J it removes 1 base, while the gene matches leave 5 bases of the junction unaccounted for. The CDR3 sequence holds 13 residues, the cysteine and phenylalanine included. CDR3 DNA only is kept here, 39 bases in frame from base 1.